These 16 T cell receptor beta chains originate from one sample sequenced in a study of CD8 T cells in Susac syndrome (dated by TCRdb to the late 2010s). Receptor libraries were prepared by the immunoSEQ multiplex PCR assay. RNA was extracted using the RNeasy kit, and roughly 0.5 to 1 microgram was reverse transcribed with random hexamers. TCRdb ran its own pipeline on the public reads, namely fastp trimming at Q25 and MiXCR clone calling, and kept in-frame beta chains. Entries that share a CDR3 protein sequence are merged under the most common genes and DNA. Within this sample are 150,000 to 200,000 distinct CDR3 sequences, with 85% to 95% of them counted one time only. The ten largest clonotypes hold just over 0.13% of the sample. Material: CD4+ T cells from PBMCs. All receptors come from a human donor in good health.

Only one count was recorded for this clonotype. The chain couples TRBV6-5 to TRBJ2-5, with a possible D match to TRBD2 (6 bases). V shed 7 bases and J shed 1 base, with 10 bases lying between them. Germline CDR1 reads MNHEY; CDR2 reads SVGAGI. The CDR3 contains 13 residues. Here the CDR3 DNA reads TGTGCCAGCAAAAGAGCGGGCCAAGAGACCCAGTACTTC. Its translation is CASKRAGQETQYF.

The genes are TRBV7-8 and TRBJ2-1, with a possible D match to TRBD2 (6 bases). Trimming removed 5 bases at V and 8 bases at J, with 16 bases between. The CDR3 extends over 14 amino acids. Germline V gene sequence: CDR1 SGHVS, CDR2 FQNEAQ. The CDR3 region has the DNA TGTGCCAGCAGCCCCGGGACTCAAAACTATGAGCAGTTCTTC. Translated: CASSPGTQNYEQFF. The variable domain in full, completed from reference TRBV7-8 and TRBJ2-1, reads GAGVSQSPRYKVAKRGQDVALRCDPISGHVSLFWYQQALGQGPEFLTYFQNEAQLDKSGLPSDRFFAERPEGSVSTLKIQRTQQEDSAVYLCASSPGTQNYEQFFGPGTRLTVL.

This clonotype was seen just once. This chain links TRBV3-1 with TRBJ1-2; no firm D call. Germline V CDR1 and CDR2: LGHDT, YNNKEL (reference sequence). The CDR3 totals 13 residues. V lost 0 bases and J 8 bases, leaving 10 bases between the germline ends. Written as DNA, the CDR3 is TGTGCCAGCAGCCAAGATGAGGTGGCGGGCTACACCTTC. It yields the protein CASSQDEVAGYTF.

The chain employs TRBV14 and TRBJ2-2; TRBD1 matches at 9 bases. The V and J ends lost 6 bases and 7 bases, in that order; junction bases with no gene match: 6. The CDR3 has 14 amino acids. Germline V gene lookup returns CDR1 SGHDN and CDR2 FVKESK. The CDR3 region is CASSYRGPGGELFF. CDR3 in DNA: TGTGCCAGCAGTTACAGGGGGCCCGGCGGGGAGCTGTTTTTT.

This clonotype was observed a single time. This CDR3 is CASSFGQGAPNEQYF. The CDR3 nucleotides are TGCGCCAGCAGCTTTGGACAGGGGGCGCCCAACGAGCAGTACTTC. The chain couples TRBV5-1 to TRBJ2-7, with 11 bases fitting TRBD1. V was pared by 2 bases and J by 5 bases, with 6 bases of the junction left unmatched. Germline lookup yields CDR1 SGHRS and CDR2 YFSETQ. The CDR3 sequence is 15 residues long.

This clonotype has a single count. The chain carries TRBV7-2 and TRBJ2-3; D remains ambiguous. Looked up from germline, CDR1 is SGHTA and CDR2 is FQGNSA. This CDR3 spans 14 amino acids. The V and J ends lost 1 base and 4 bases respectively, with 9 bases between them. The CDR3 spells CASSLGVLADTQYF. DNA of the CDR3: TGTGCCAGCAGCTTAGGTGTCCTCGCAGATACGCAGTATTTT.

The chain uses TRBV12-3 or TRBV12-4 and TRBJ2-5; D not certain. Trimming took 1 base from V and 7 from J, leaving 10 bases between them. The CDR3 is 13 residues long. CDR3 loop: CASSLDASGTQYF. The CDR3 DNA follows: TGTGCCAGCAGTTTAGATGCTTCGGGGACCCAGTACTTC.

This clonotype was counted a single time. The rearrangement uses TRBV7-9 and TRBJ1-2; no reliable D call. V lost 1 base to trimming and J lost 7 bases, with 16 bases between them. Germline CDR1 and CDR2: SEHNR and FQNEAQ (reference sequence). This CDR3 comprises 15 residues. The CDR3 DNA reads TGTGCCAGCAGCTTAGTGGCCAATCGGGCGTCTGGCTACACCTTC. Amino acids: CASSLVANRASGYTF.

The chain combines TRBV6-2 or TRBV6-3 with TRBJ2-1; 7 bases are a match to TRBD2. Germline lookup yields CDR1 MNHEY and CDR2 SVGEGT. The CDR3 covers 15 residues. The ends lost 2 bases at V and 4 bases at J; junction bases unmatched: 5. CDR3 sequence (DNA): TGTGCCAGCAGTTACCCAGGTAGCGGGTACAATGAGCAGTTCTTC. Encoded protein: CASSYPGSGYNEQFF.

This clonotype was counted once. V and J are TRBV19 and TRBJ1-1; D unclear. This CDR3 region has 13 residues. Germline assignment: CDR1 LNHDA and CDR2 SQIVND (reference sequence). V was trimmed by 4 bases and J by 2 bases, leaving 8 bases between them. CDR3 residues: CASSTVANTEAFF. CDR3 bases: TGTGCCAGTAGTACTGTAGCCAACACTGAAGCTTTCTTT.

CDR3 residues: CASSLGLEETQYF. The CDR3 DNA is TGTGCCAGCAGCCTGGGACTAGAAGAGACCCAGTACTTC. The chain links TRBV3-1 to TRBJ2-5; TRBD2 agrees at 8 bases. V was pared by 4 bases and J by 3 bases, with 1 base of the junction left unmatched. In germline, CDR1 is LGHDT, CDR2 YNNKEL (reference sequence). The CDR3 consists of 13 residues.

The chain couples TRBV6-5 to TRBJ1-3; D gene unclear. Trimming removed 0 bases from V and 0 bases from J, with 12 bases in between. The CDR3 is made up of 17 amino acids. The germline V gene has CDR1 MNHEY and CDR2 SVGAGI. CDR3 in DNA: TGTGCCAGCAGTTACTCGGGCGGTTCGGGCTCTGGAAACACCATATATTTT. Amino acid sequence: CASSYSGGSGSGNTIYF.

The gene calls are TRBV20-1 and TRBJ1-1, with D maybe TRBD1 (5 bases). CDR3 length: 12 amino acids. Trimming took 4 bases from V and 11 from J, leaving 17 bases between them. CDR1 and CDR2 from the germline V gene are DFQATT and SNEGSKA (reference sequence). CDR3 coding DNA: TGCAGTGCTAACCGGGACTCCGGTGCGGCTTTCTTT. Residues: CSANRDSGAAFF.

The CDR3 is CASSLVGTAGGWKDTQYF. The CDR3 coding sequence is TGTGCCAGCAGCTTAGTAGGGACGGCGGGGGGGTGGAAAGATACGCAGTATTTT. The chain has TRBV7-8 and TRBJ2-3, with TRBD2 identical over 9 bases. The CDR3 totals 18 residues. J was trimmed by 5 bases and V by 1 base; bases with no gene match: 13. CDR1 is SGHVS, CDR2 FQNEAQ, per germline.

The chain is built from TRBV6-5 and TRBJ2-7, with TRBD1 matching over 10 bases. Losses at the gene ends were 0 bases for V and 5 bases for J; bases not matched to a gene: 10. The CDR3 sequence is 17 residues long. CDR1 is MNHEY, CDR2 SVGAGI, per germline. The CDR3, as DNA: TGTGCCAGCAGTTACTCGGGAGGGGGACAGGGGTCCCACGAGCAGTACTTC. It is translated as CASSYSGGGQGSHEQYF.

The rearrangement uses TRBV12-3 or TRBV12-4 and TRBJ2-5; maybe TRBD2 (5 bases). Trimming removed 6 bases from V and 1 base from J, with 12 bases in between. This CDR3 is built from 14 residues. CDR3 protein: CASSPGGSQETQYF. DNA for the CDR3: TGTGCCAGCAGCCCCGGCGGGTCCCAAGAGACCCAGTACTTC.